The text below deals with one TCR beta chain. Its cognate antigen is unknown. The data were obtained in a study of OX40 agonist ivuxolimab in advanced cancers. Germline loops: CDR1 SGHTA, CDR2 FQGNSA. The CDR3 extends over 15 amino acids. Trimming took 8 bases from V and 2 from J; bases not matched to a gene: 12. General study findings and limits: Among the lowest peripheral clonal expansion occurred in 0.1-3.0 mg/kg partial responders. In CD8+ T cells, expanded clones were on average more numerous than in CD4+.

TCRdb's table, derived via immunoSEQ multiplex PCR, lists solely in-frame clones and lacks some. Of approximately 48,000 clones listed, 65% to 85% are singletons. The TCR was taken from an adult with an advanced solid tumor such as melanoma, head and neck, liver or kidney cancer. The source was CD4+ or CD8+ T cells sorted from blood, collected in a trial of the OX40 agonist ivuxolimab. The chain is built from TRBV7-2 and TRBJ2-7; 7 bases align to TRBD2. The CDR3 spells CASRGGIAGTYEQYF. Here the CDR3 DNA reads TGTGCCAGCCGGGGTGGGATAGCGGGTACCTACGAGCAGTACTTC. Full variable domain (rest looked up from reference TRBV7-2 and TRBJ2-7): GAGVSQSPSNKVTEKGKDVELRCDPISGHTALYWYRQSLGQGLEFLIYFQGNSAPDKSGLPSDRFSAERTGGSVSTLTIQRTQQEDSAVYLCASRGGIAGTYEQYFGPGTRLTVT.